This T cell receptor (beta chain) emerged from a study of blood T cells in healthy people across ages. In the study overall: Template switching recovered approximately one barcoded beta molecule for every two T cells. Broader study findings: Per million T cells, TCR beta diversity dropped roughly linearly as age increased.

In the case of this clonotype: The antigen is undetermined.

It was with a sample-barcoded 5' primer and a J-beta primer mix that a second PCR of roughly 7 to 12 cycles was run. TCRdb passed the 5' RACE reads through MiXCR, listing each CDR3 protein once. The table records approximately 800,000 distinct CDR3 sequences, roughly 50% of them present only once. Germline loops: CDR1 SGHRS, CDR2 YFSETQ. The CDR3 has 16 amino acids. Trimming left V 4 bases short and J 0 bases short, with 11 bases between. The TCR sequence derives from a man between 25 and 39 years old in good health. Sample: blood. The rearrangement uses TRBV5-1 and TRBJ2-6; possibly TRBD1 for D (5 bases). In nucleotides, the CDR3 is TGCGCCAGCAGCCCCCGACAGACCTCTGGGGCCAACGTCCTGACTTTC. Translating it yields CASSPRQTSGANVLTF.